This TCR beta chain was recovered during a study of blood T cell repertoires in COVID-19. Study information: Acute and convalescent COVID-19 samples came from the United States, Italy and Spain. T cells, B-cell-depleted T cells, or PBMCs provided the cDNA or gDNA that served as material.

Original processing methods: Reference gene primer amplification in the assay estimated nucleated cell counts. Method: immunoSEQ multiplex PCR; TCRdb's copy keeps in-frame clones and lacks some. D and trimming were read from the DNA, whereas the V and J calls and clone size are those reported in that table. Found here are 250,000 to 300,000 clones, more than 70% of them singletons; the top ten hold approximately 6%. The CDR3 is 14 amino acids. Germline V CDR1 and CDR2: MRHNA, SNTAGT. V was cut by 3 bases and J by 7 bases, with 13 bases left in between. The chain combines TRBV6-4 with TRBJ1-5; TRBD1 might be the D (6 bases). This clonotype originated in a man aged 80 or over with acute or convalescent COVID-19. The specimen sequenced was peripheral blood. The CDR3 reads CASSEVQGGQPQHF. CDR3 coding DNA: TGTGCCAGCAGTGAAGTACAGGGCGGGCAGCCCCAGCATTTT.